The clone carrying this T cell receptor beta chain has only a few counts. Its antigen is currently unknown. Researchers prepared the TCRbeta library using unique molecular identifiers, the study reports. TCRdb recomputed calls from the PCR reads with MiXCR, one row per CDR3 protein. Here the sample spans 500,000 to 600,000 distinct CDR3 sequences, 25% to 30% being singletons. These data originate in a study of T-cell reconstitution after alpha-beta-depleted transplantation in children. The V end lost 3 bases, the J end lost 3 bases, and 3 bases lay between the germline ends. The CDR3 covers 13 residues. Germline lookup yields CDR1 MNHEY and CDR2 SMNVEV (reference sequence). General study points: Diversity of TCRbeta at day 60 was high in some patients, arising from surviving recipient T cells and thymic progenitors. Two months or so post-transplant, alpha-beta T cells reportedly derived from several hundred expanded graft clones.

The source material was PBMCs, sampled before TCRalphabeta/CD19-depleted stem cell transplant. The sequence was collected from a boy under three years old with Wiskott-Aldrich syndrome, due to receive a stem cell transplant. The chain combines TRBV27 with TRBJ2-6, with D unresolved. In nucleotides, the CDR3 is TGTGCCAGCAGTTTCGGTGGGGCCAACGTCCTGACTTTC. It is translated as CASSFGGANVLTF.